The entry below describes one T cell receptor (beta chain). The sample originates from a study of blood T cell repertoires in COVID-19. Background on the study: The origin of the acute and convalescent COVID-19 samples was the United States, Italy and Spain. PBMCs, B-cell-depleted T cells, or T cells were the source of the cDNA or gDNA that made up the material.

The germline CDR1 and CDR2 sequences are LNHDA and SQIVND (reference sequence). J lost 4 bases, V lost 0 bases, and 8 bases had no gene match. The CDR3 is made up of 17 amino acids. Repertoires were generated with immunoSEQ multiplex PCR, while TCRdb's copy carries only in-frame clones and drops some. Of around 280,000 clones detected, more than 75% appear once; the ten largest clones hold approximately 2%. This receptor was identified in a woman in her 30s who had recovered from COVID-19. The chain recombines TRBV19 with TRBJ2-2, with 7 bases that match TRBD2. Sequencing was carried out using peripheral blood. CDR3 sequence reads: CASSIDTGGTTTGELFF. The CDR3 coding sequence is TGTGCCAGTAGTATAGACACCGGGGGGACTACCACCGGGGAGCTGTTTTTT.